This TCR beta chain was observed in a study of blood T cell repertoires in COVID-19. Study overall: Donors in the United States, Italy and Spain gave samples during acute or convalescent COVID-19. The analysed material was cDNA or gDNA that came from T cells, B-cell-depleted T cells, or PBMCs.

Cohorts were based on clinical histories the participants reported. Cohort 3 donors counted as recovered after two negative PCRs, clearance, or resolved symptoms. Clones were read by immunoSEQ multiplex PCR, and TCRdb kept only the in-frame ones, dropping some. The sample carries about 330,000 clones, roughly nine tenths recorded once. The source material was PBMCs or T cells enriched from blood (not recorded which). The clonotype was recovered from a woman aged 30 to 39 who had recovered from COVID-19.

CDR3 loop: CASSLDPGLLLTDTQYF. For the CDR3, the DNA is TGTGCCAGCAGCTTAGACCCGGGACTGCTGCTCACAGATACGCAGTATTTT. The chain couples TRBV7-2 to TRBJ2-3; D is perhaps TRBD2 (6 bases). Trimming removed 1 base from V and 2 bases from J, with 16 bases in between. CDR3 length: 17 residues. Germline V CDR1 and CDR2: SGHTA, FQGNSA.